This T cell receptor (beta chain) was identified during a study of immune evolution from preneoplasia to lung adenocarcinoma. The V gene's germline CDR1 is MDHEN and CDR2 SYDVKM. The V and J ends lost 5 bases and 5 bases, in that order; junction bases with no gene match: 8. This CDR3 has 14 amino acids. Method: immunoSEQ multiplex PCR; TCRdb's copy keeps in-frame clones and lacks some. This sample carries about 4,000 clones, 79% of them seen once, and the ten largest clones take 29%. Source material: FFPE invasive lung adenocarcinoma tissue. J is TRBJ1-2 and V is TRBV28; 7 bases line up with TRBD1. This TCR was recovered from a person aged 40-60 years with lung adenocarcinoma. Some clones in this sample may be carry-over from other donors' samples. The CDR3, as DNA: TGTGCCAGCAGTGTACAGGGGACGATTTATGGCTACACCTTC. Translated, it gives CASSVQGTIYGYTF.